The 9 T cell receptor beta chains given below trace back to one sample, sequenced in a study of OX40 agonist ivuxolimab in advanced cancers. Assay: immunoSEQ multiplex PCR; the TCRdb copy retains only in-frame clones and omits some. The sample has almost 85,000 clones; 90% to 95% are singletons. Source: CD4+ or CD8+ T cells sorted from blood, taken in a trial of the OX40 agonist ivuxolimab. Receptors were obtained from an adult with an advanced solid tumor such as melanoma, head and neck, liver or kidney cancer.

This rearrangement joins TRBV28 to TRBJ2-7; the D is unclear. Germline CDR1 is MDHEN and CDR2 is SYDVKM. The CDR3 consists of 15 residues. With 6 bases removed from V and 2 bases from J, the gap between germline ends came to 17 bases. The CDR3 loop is CASSSGLIRAYEQYF. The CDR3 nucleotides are TGTGCCAGCAGCTCGGGCCTTATAAGGGCCTACGAGCAGTACTTC.

This chain's CDR3 is CASSQEGPPADYGYTF. The CDR3 DNA reads as TGCGCCAGCAGCCAAGAAGGTCCGCCGGCGGACTATGGCTACACCTTC. This chain uses TRBV4-1 with TRBJ1-2; D gene unclear. CDR1 is MGHRA and CDR2 is YSYEKL in the germline V gene. Trimming pared 0 bases from V and 3 bases from J, leaving 14 bases between. This CDR3 comprises 16 residues.

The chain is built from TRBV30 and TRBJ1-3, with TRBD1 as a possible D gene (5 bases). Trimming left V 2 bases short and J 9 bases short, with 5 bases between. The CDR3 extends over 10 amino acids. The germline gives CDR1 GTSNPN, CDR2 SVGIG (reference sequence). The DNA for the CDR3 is TGTGCCTGGAGTAGGGGCACCATATATTTT. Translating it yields CAWSRGTIYF.

The CDR3 is CASSLGPSDTQYF. CDR3 DNA sequence: TGCGCCAGCAGCTTGGGACCTTCAGATACGCAGTATTTT. The chain links TRBV5-1 to TRBJ2-3; unclear D gene. The germline V gene encodes CDR1 SGHRS and CDR2 YFSETQ. V was clipped by 0 bases and J by 4 bases, with 6 bases between them. The length of the CDR3 is 13 residues.

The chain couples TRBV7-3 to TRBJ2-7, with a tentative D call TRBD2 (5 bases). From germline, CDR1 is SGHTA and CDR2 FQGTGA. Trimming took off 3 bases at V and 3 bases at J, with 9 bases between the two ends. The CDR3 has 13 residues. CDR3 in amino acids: CASSLIGSYEQYF. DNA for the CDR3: TGTGCCAGCAGCTTGATTGGGAGCTACGAGCAGTACTTC.

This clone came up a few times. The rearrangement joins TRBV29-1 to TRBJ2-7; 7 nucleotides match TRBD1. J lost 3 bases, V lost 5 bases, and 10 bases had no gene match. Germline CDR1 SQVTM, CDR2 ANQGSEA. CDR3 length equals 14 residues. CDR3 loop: CSVTFTGALYEQYF. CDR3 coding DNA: TGCAGCGTTACCTTTACAGGGGCCCTCTACGAGCAGTACTTC.

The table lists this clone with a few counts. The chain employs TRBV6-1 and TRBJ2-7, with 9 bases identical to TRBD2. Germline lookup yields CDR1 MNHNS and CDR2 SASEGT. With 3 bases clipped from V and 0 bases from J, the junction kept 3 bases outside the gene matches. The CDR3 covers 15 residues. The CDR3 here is CASSEGSGSSYEQYF. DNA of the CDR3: TGTGCCAGCAGTGAGGGTAGCGGGAGCTCCTACGAGCAGTACTTC.

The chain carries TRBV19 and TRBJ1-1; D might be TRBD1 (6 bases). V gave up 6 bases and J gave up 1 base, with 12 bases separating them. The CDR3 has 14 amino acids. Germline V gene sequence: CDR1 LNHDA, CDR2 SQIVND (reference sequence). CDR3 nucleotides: TGTGCCAGTAGCCCCGGGACACCGAACACTGAAGCTTTCTTT. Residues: CASSPGTPNTEAFF. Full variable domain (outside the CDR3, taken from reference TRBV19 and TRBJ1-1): DGGITQSPKYLFRKEGQNVTLSCEQNLNHDAMYWYRQDPGQGLRLIYYSQIVNDFQKGDIAEGYSVSREKKESFPLTVTSAQKNPTAFYLCASSPGTPNTEAFFGQGTRLTVV.

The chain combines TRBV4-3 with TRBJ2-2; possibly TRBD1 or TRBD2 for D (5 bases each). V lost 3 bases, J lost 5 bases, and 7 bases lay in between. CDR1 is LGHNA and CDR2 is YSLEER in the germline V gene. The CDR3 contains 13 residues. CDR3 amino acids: CASSQGVTGELFF. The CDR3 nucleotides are TGCGCCAGCAGCCAGGGGGTGACCGGGGAGCTGTTTTTT.